This passage covers 30 T cell receptor beta chains from one sample sequenced in a study of T cell repertoires in cytomegalovirus infection. TCRdb ran MiXCR on the reads and lists one entry per CDR3 protein. Among approximately 70,000 distinct CDR3 sequences listed, 20% were seen once. Antigen specificity for these receptors is unknown. Material: CD8+ T cells from cultured PBMCs, obtained from culture after CMV antigen stimulation. The receptors originated from a human donor in good health (CMV status not recorded). Some clones in this sample may be carry-over from other donors' samples.

This clonotype has only a few counts. V and J are TRBV11-3 and TRBJ2-7; D is unclear. The V and J ends lost 6 bases and 2 bases respectively, with 11 bases between them. Germline CDR1 and CDR2: SGHNT and YENEEA. The CDR3 runs 13 residues. The CDR3 is CASSYRQAYEQYF. In DNA form, the CDR3 reads TGTGCCAGCAGTTATAGACAAGCCTACGAGCAGTACTTC.

This clonotype was seen only a few times. The chain couples TRBV7-2 to TRBJ1-2, with D possibly TRBD1 on 6 matching bases. The V gene's germline CDR1 is SGHTA and CDR2 FQGNSA. The CDR3 has 18 residues. Trimming pared 2 bases from V and 3 bases from J, leaving 22 bases between. In nucleotides, the CDR3 is TGTGCCAGCAGCTTAATAACTCCCGGGCGAGGGGGATACTATGGCTACACCTTC. Its translation: CASSLITPGRGGYYGYTF.

CDR3 amino acids: CASSPKGHTEAFF. CDR3 nucleotides: TGTGCCAGCAGTCCAAAAGGGCACACTGAAGCTTTCTTT. This rearrangement joins TRBV12-3 or TRBV12-4 to TRBJ1-1; no reliable D call. The V end was cut by 5 bases, the J end by 3 bases, with 10 bases between. This CDR3 is built from 13 residues.

The J gene is TRBJ2-1, the V gene TRBV4-1; D not certain. Germline lookup yields CDR1 MGHRA and CDR2 YSYEKL. Trimming removed 0 bases at V and 11 bases at J, with 11 bases between. The CDR3 runs to 13 residues. The CDR3 is CASSQEALRQQFF. CDR3 coding DNA: TGCGCCAGCAGCCAAGAGGCCTTAAGGCAGCAGTTCTTC.

The CDR3 coding sequence is TGTGCCAGCAGCACCGGGACTTCTTATACTGAAGCTTTCTTT. Translating it yields CASSTGTSYTEAFF. The rearrangement uses TRBV11-2 and TRBJ1-1, with D perhaps TRBD1 (5 bases). This CDR3 region has 14 residues. Between the trimmed V and J ends, which lost 5 bases and 5 bases, there was a span of 15 bases. The germline gives CDR1 SGHAT, CDR2 FQNNGV.

This clonotype was seen a handful of times. The chain uses TRBV5-6 and TRBJ1-1, with D maybe TRBD1 (6 bases). Deletions cut 4 bases from V and 5 bases from J, with 18 bases between. Germline V gene data show CDR1 as SGHDT and CDR2 as YYEEEE. CDR3 size: 15 residues. The CDR3 nucleotides read TGTGCCAGCAGCCTGACAGGTGGGCCAGGGACTGAAGCTTTCTTT. It specifies CASSLTGGPGTEAFF.

J is TRBJ2-1 and V is TRBV7-2, with 7 bases aligning to TRBD2. The CDR3 is 16 residues long. The trim removed 1 base at V and 4 bases at J, leaving 7 bases unmatched. Germline lookup yields CDR1 SGHTA and CDR2 FQGNSA. CDR3 nucleotides: TGTGCCAGCAGCTTAGTTGGGGGGGTCAGTTACAATGAGCAGTTCTTC. Translation: CASSLVGGVSYNEQFF.

The chain employs TRBV27 and TRBJ1-1; D may be TRBD1 (5 bases). Germline V gives CDR1 MNHEY, CDR2 SMNVEV (reference sequence). V lost 8 bases and J 4 bases, leaving 14 bases between the germline ends. This CDR3 has 13 residues. This CDR3 reads CASLPGKSTEAFF. CDR3 DNA sequence: TGTGCCAGCCTCCCAGGGAAAAGCACTGAAGCTTTCTTT.

The V call is TRBV6-2 or TRBV6-3, the J call TRBJ1-1, with 11 bases matching TRBD1. Looked up from germline, CDR1 is MNHEY and CDR2 is SVGEGT. V gave up 2 bases and J gave up 5 bases; unmatched junction bases: 4. The CDR3 totals 15 residues. The CDR3, as DNA: TGTGCCAGCAGTTACGGGACAGGGGGTTATACTGAAGCTTTCTTT. Translating it yields CASSYGTGGYTEAFF.

This sequence joins TRBV11-2 and TRBJ2-5; unclear D gene. V lost 4 bases to trimming and J lost 0 bases, with 12 bases between them. This CDR3 is 15 amino acids long. Germline loops: CDR1 SGHAT, CDR2 FQNNGV. The CDR3 bases are TGTGCCAGCAGCTCAGCCGAGTCGGACCAAGAGACCCAGTACTTC. Translation gives CASSSAESDQETQYF.

This clonotype was observed a few times. J is TRBJ2-1 and V is TRBV7-6; D unresolved. This CDR3 is 13 amino acids long. Trimming shortened V by 1 base and J by 5 bases, and 6 bases separated the two germline ends. In germline, CDR1 is SGHVS, CDR2 FNYEAQ. The CDR3 spells CASSLDYDNEQFF. The CDR3 DNA reads as TGTGCCAGCAGCTTAGACTACGACAATGAGCAGTTCTTC.

This clonotype occurred a few times. The rearrangement joins TRBV11-2 to TRBJ2-1; TRBD1 aligns across 7 bases. V lost 1 base and J lost 14; bases outside the gene matches: 8. CDR3 length equals 13 residues. Germline CDR1 reads SGHAT; CDR2 reads FQNNGV. This chain's CDR3 is CASSLAPGTVEFF. CDR3 nucleotide sequence: TGTGCCAGCAGCTTAGCCCCCGGGACAGTCGAGTTCTTC.

This clonotype turned up a few times. The rearrangement uses TRBV12-3 or TRBV12-4 and TRBJ2-7; D remains ambiguous. The germline V and J ends were trimmed by 1 base and 6 bases, with 16 bases remaining between them. This CDR3 has 15 amino acids. This CDR3 is CASSLGLSVPVEQYF. The CDR3 DNA is TGTGCCAGCAGTTTAGGGCTAAGCGTACCGGTCGAGCAGTACTTC.

The rearrangement joins TRBV4-3 to TRBJ1-5; D is possibly TRBD1 (5 bases). The length of the CDR3 is 15 residues. The germline V and J ends were trimmed by 0 bases and 6 bases, with 12 bases remaining between them. CDR1 and CDR2 from the germline V gene are LGHNA and YSLEER. CDR3: CASSQDSGGSQPQHF. The CDR3 nucleotides are TGCGCCAGCAGCCAAGATTCGGGGGGTAGTCAGCCCCAGCATTTT.

This clonotype was counted a few times. The chain recombines TRBV7-9 with TRBJ1-6, with D possibly being TRBD1 (6 bases). Germline loops: CDR1 SEHNR, CDR2 FQNEAQ (reference sequence). This CDR3 is built from 16 residues. V was trimmed by 5 bases and J by 6 bases, leaving 17 bases between them. For the CDR3, the DNA is TGTGCCAGCAGCACCGAATTCGGGGGGCTTAATTCACCCCTCCACTTT. It translates to CASSTEFGGLNSPLHF.

This clonotype was detected only a few times. The chain links TRBV6-1 to TRBJ1-2; 9 positions match TRBD1. This CDR3 has 14 residues. CDR1 is MNHNS, CDR2 SASEGT, per germline. The V segment lost 4 bases and the J segment 2 bases; nucleotides outside the gene matches: 2. The CDR3 DNA reads TGTGCCAGCAGTGCAGGGACAGGGAACTATGGCTACACCTTC. Amino acid sequence: CASSAGTGNYGYTF.

The V and J genes are TRBV6-2 or TRBV6-3 and TRBJ1-2; D is undetermined. V was cut by 2 bases and J by 0 bases, with 10 bases left in between. There are 15 residues in the CDR3. CDR1 and CDR2 from the germline V gene are MNHEY and SVGEGT. CDR3 residues: CASSYGGLTNYGYTF. The CDR3 bases are TGTGCCAGCAGTTACGGAGGGTTAACTAACTATGGCTACACCTTC.

The chain carries TRBV6-2 or TRBV6-3 and TRBJ2-1, with 8 bases identical to TRBD2. Germline assignment: CDR1 MNHEY and CDR2 SVGEGT. The V segment lost 6 bases and the J segment 0 bases; nucleotides outside the gene matches: 7. This CDR3 contains 16 residues. The CDR3 coding sequence is TGTGCCAGCAGGGCTCAAGCGGGGGCCTCCTACAATGAGCAGTTCTTC. Translation gives CASRAQAGASYNEQFF.

The chain links TRBV7-7 to TRBJ2-5; a possible D gene is TRBD1 (6 bases). The V gene lost 2 bases and the J gene lost 4 bases, with 20 bases spanning the gap. From germline, CDR1 is SSHAT and CDR2 FNYEAQ (reference sequence). The CDR3 runs 17 residues. The CDR3 nucleotides are TGTGCCAGCAGCTTAAGGTCTTCGACAGGAAAGGGAGAGACCCAGTACTTC. Translation gives CASSLRSSTGKGETQYF.

For the CDR3, the DNA is TGTGCCAGCACCCCCATTTTAGCAGGGACAGTGAACACCGGGGAGCTGTTTTTT. Its protein is CASTPILAGTVNTGELFF. The rearrangement uses TRBV6-2 or TRBV6-3 and TRBJ2-2; 7 nucleotides line up with TRBD1. Germline-derived CDR1 and CDR2 are MNHEY and SVGEGT. Unmatched junction bases numbered 15, after V lost 7 bases and J lost 1 base. The CDR3 runs to 18 residues.

J is TRBJ1-1 and V is TRBV19; D remains unclear. This CDR3 has 14 amino acids. Germline CDR1 and CDR2: LNHDA and SQIVND (reference sequence). Trimming left V 4 bases short and J 0 bases short, with 9 bases between. The CDR3 DNA follows: TGTGCCAGTAGTACGGAGCTAATGAACACTGAAGCTTTCTTT. Translated, it gives CASSTELMNTEAFF.

This chain uses TRBV11-2 with TRBJ2-2; no clear D. Germline CDR1 and CDR2: SGHAT and FQNNGV. V dropped 3 bases and J dropped 0 bases, with 11 bases sitting between them. CDR3 length equals 16 residues. The CDR3 loop is CASSFSTLANTGELFF. CDR3 in DNA: TGTGCCAGCAGCTTCTCCACGCTAGCGAACACCGGGGAGCTGTTTTTT.

This sequence joins TRBV6-5 and TRBJ2-5; possibly TRBD1 for D (6 bases). The CDR3 sequence is 12 residues long. Germline V gene lookup returns CDR1 MNHEY and CDR2 SVGAGI. Trimming left V 4 bases short and J 5 bases short, with 8 bases between. CDR3 loop: CASSSGEETQYF. As DNA, the CDR3 is TGTGCCAGCAGTTCAGGGGAGGAGACCCAGTACTTC.

This clonotype was recorded at least ten times. J is TRBJ2-1 and V is TRBV6-2 or TRBV6-3; tentatively, D is TRBD2 (7 bases). The V end was cut by 2 bases, the J end by 6 bases, with 11 bases between. CDR1 and CDR2 from the germline V gene are MNHEY and SVGEGT. There are 14 residues in the CDR3. This CDR3 reads CASSYLGGPNEQFF. For the CDR3, the DNA is TGTGCCAGCAGTTACCTCGGGGGGCCCAATGAGCAGTTCTTC.

The chain joins TRBV5-1 to TRBJ2-2, with a possible D match to TRBD1 (5 bases). CDR3 length: 14 residues. From germline, CDR1 is SGHRS and CDR2 YFSETQ. The V and J ends lost 3 bases and 4 bases respectively, with 10 bases between them. The CDR3 region is CASSSDSITGELFF. CDR3 DNA: TGCGCCAGCAGCTCCGACAGTATCACCGGGGAGCTGTTTTTT. Filled out from reference TRBV5-1 and TRBJ2-2, the complete variable domain reads KAGVTQTPRYLIKTRGQQVTLSCSPISGHRSVSWYQQTPGQGLQFLFEYFSETQRNKGNFPGRFSGRQFSNSRSEMNVSTLELGDSALYLCASSSDSITGELFFGEGSRLTVL.

This clonotype was seen a handful of times. V usage is TRBV7-2 and J usage is TRBJ2-2, with 12 bases matching TRBD2. The CDR3 loop spans 16 amino acids. Losses at the gene ends were 3 bases for V and 6 bases for J; bases not matched to a gene: 5. CDR1 and CDR2 (germline): SGHTA, FQGNSA. Here the CDR3 reads CASSFRTSGVAGELFF. The CDR3 DNA sequence: TGTGCCAGCAGCTTCCGGACTAGCGGGGTGGCCGGGGAGCTGTTTTTT.

This clonotype was seen only a few times. The chain combines TRBV12-3 or TRBV12-4 with TRBJ2-1, with D tentatively TRBD1 or TRBD2 (5 bases each). CDR3 length equals 14 residues. Trimming stripped 8 bases from V and 8 bases from J, with 19 bases between. The DNA for the CDR3 is TGTGCCAGCGGGACGACCAACCAGCCGCATGAGCAGTTCTTC. This codes for CASGTTNQPHEQFF.

The gene calls are TRBV7-8 and TRBJ1-1; D is possibly TRBD1 (6 bases). Trimming removed 5 bases from V and 1 base from J, with 11 bases in between. CDR1 is SGHVS and CDR2 is FQNEAQ in the germline V gene. The CDR3 has 14 residues. DNA for the CDR3: TGTGCCAGCAGCAGCTTCAGGGGGAACACTGAAGCTTTCTTT. This gives the protein CASSSFRGNTEAFF. The complete variable domain, with remaining parts taken from reference TRBV7-8 and TRBJ1-1, reads GAGVSQSPRYKVAKRGQDVALRCDPISGHVSLFWYQQALGQGPEFLTYFQNEAQLDKSGLPSDRFFAERPEGSVSTLKIQRTQQEDSAVYLCASSSFRGNTEAFFGQGTRLTVV.

This clonotype was seen repeatedly, ten times or more. The chain links TRBV7-2 to TRBJ1-4, with 7 bases identical to TRBD1. The trim removed 1 base at V and 7 bases at J, leaving 6 bases unmatched. Germline V gene data show CDR1 as SGHTA and CDR2 as FQGNSA. The CDR3 is 15 residues long. The CDR3 region has the DNA TGTGCCAGCAGCTTAGTGGTCAGGGGGGTTGAAAAACTGTTTTTT. Protein: CASSLVVRGVEKLFF.

This clonotype was detected only a few times. The chain employs TRBV11-2 and TRBJ2-7; 8 positions match TRBD1. The V segment lost 6 bases and the J segment 4 bases; nucleotides outside the gene matches: 17. CDR1 and CDR2 from the germline V gene are SGHAT and FQNNGV. This CDR3 has 17 residues. Written as DNA, the CDR3 is TGTGCCAGCAGTTCTAGTCGGACAGGGCAGAGACCTTACGAGCAGTACTTC. Amino acids: CASSSSRTGQRPYEQYF.